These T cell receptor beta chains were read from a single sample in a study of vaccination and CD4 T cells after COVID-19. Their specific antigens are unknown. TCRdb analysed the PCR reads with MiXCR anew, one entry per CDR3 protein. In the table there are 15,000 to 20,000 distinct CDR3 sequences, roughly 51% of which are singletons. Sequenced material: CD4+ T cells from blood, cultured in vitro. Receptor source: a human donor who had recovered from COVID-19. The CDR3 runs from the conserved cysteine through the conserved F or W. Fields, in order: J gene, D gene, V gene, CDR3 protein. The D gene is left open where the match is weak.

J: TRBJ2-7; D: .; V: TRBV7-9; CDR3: CASSLVGGRSSYEQYF
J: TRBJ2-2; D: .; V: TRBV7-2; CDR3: CASSLQGQAGELFF
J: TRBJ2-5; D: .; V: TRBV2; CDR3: CASSEDRYWETQYF
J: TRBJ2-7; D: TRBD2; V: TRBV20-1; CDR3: CSAQSSGRGPSLHF
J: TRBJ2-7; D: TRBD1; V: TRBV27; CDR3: CASSPLGQVQPHEQYF
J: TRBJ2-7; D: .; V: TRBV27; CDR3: CASSFSRGALYEQYF
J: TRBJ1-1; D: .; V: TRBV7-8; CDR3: CASSLMEGGINTEAFF
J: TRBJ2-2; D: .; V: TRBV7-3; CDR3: CASSFGAGNANTGELFF
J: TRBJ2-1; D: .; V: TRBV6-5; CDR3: CASSYGDSGGVLEQFF
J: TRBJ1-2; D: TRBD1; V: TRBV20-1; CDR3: CSGLRDRGHYGYTF
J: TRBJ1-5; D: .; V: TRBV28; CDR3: CASSPTGSNQPQHF
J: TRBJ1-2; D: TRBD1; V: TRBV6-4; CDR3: CASSENPGQAGGYTF
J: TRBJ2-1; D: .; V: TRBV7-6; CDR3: CASSLQGSSYNEQFF
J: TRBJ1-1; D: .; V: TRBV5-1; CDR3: CASSLGGMYTEAFF
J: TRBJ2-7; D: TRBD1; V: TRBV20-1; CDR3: CSARAGQDEQYF
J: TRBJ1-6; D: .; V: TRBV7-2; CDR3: CASSLGGGMGSPLHF
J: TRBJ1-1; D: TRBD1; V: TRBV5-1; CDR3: CASSSEGAPDGAFF
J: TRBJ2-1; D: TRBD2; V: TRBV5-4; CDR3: CASSSPSGGSYNEQFF
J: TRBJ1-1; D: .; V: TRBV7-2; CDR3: CASSLLRGTTEAFF
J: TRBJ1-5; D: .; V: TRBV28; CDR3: CASSTQGGGIGPQHF
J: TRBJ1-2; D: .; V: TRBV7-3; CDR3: CASSPQGADYGYTF
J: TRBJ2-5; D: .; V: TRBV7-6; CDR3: CASSLVGGSGTQYF
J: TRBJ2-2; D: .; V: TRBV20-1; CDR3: CSAKQRDTGELFF
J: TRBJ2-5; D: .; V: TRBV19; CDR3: CASSIKETQYF
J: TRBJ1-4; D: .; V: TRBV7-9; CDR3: CASSAQGTTNEKLFF
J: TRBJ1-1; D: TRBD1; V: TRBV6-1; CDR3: CASRDRDRTTEAFF
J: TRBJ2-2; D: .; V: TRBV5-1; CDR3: CASSLEQANTGELFF
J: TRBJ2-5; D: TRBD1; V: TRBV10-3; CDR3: CAIRRGQGETQYF
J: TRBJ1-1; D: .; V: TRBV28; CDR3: CASSSPTTWESEAFF
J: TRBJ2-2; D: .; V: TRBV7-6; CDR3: CASSPLPTGELFF
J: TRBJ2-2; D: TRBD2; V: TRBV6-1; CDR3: CASTPQGLAGGGTGELFF
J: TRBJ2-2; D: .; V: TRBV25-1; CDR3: CASSEEGTNTGELFF
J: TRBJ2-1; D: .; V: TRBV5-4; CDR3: CASTSDSNEQFF
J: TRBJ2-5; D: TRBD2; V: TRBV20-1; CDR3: CSATSASGTDLQETQYF
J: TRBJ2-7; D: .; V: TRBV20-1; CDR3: CSARRAEVYEQYF
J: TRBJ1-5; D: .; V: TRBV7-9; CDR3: CASSRTSSNQPQHF
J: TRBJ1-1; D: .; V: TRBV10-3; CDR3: CAIKDRHLALNTEAFF
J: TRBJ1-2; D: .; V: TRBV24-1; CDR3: CATSVPGGGGYTF
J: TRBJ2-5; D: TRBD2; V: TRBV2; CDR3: CASSDLAGGRETQYF
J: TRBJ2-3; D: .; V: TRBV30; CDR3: CAWSPGPTTDTQYF
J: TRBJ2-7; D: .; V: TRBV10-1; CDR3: CASNPGQSYEQYF
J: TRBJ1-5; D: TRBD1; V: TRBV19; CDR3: CASTPGPWDRNYQPQHF
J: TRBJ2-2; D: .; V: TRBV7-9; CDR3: CASSLAEGWAGELFF
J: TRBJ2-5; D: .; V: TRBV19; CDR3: CASSIPGQQETQYF
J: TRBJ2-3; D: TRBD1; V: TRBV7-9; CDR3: CASSLAGTGGTDTQYF
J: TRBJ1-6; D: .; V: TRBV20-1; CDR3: CSARGGGYNSPLHF
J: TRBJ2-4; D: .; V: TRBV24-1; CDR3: CATSDGDTGGNIQYF
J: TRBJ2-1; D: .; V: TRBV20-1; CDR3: CSARHFSVSSYNEQFF
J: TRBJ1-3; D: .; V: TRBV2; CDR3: CASSATRTGNTIYF
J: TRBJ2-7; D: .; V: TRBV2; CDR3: CASRGTQGGEQYF